These 3 T cell receptor beta chains came from one sample sequenced in a study of cytotoxic CD8 clonotypes in ibrutinib-treated CLL. Using immunoSEQ multiplex PCR, the repertoire was profiled, and TCRdb retains in-frame clones only, with some absent. The sample lists some 300,000 clones; around four fifths were seen once. The sample consisted of PBMCs, taken before ibrutinib treatment. The receptor set was obtained from a human donor with chronic lymphocytic leukemia.

The chain joins TRBV18 to TRBJ2-7, with D perhaps TRBD2 (6 bases). Germline assignment: CDR1 KGHSH and CDR2 LQKENI. Trimming removed 2 bases from V and 7 bases from J, with 18 bases in between. This CDR3 contains 15 residues. The CDR3 loop reads CASSPKVAAPLEQYF. The CDR3 nucleotides read TGTGCCAGCTCACCAAAGGTAGCGGCCCCCTTAGAGCAGTACTTC.

This rearrangement joins TRBV4-2 to TRBJ2-1; the D gene is possibly TRBD2 (6 bases). The CDR3 has 13 amino acids. V was shortened by 6 bases and J by 6 bases, with 12 bases between the two germline ends. From germline, CDR1 is LGHNA and CDR2 YNFKEQ. The CDR3 here is CASRGGNGNEQFF. The CDR3 bases are TGTGCCAGCAGAGGCGGGAATGGCAATGAGCAGTTCTTC.

The chain recombines TRBV9 with TRBJ1-5; 7 bases are a match to TRBD1. The CDR3 sequence is 14 residues long. Germline CDR1 is SGDLS and CDR2 is YYNGEE. V was pared by 5 bases and J by 2 bases, with 4 bases of the junction left unmatched. CDR3 coding DNA: TGTGCCAGCAGTCCGACAGGGCGCAATCAGCCCCAGCATTTT. Translating it yields CASSPTGRNQPQHF.